This T cell receptor beta chain was sequenced for a study of identical twins. This clonotype was found a few times. Its antigen is not identified. MiXCR, run by TCRdb on the 5' RACE reads, gives a single entry per CDR3 protein. Altogether hundreds of thousands of distinct CDR3 sequences are present, approximately 25% being singletons, with the ten largest covering about 2.7%. Whole-study findings and limits: Analyses of zero insertions could be partly confounded by invariant MAIT and iNKT cells.

The V and J ends lost 4 bases and 9 bases respectively, with 14 bases between them. Germline-derived CDR1 and CDR2 are SGHRS and YFSETQ. This CDR3 region has 13 residues. The same specimen was also included in a second study, on T cells expressing NK-cell markers. That source reports: The study sequenced eight donors, seven HCMV-seropositive and one seronegative. Unclear, still, was the HCMV specificity of the expanded NKG2C+ T cell clones.

The chain has TRBV5-1 and TRBJ2-4; D may be TRBD2 (5 bases). This TCR was sampled from a woman in her late teens or twenties in good health. Source material: CD4+ T cells sorted from blood. CDR3 loop: CASSPGMGSIQYF. In DNA form, the CDR3 reads TGCGCCAGCAGCCCTGGGATGGGGAGCATTCAGTACTTC. The entire variable domain, with the rest obtained from reference TRBV5-1 and TRBJ2-4, is as follows: KAGVTQTPRYLIKTRGQQVTLSCSPISGHRSVSWYQQTPGQGLQFLFEYFSETQRNKGNFPGRFSGRQFSNSRSEMNVSTLELGDSALYLCASSPGMGSIQYFGAGTRLSVL.